Each of the 25 T cell receptor beta chains below was sequenced from the same sample in a study of shared clonotypes between healthy human individuals. Using immunoSEQ multiplex PCR, the repertoire was profiled, and TCRdb retains in-frame clones only, with some absent. The data contain 2 million to 2.5 million clones, around 92% of them singletons. What was sequenced was naive CD4+ T cells from PBMCs. Subset in this sample: CD45RA+ positively selected. The receptors come from a man younger than 35 in good health. Some clones in this sample may be carry-over from other donors' samples.

A word on this clone: This sample also contains other DNA sequences that code for the same CDR3. The chain uses TRBV7-9 and TRBJ1-2, with D hard to call. The ends were cut back, 0 bases at V and 4 bases at J, with 6 bases in the middle. The CDR3 consists of 13 residues. Germline CDR1 is SEHNR and CDR2 is FQNEAQ (reference sequence). The CDR3 coding sequence is TGTGCCAGCAGCTTAGCAGGGTCCTATGGCTACACCTTC. It is translated as CASSLAGSYGYTF.

In regard to this clone: At the DNA level, this CDR3 is encoded by other sequences in the same sample as well. This sequence joins TRBV5-1 and TRBJ2-1, with D tentatively TRBD2 (6 bases). The CDR3 runs 13 residues. V was shortened by 4 bases and J by 6 bases, with 11 bases between the two germline ends. Per germline, CDR1 SGHRS and CDR2 YFSETQ. The DNA for the CDR3 is TGCGCCAGCAGCGGGGGGACCCTCAATGAGCAGTTCTTC. Translation: CASSGGTLNEQFF. The full variable domain, with the rest looked up from reference TRBV5-1 and TRBJ2-1, is KAGVTQTPRYLIKTRGQQVTLSCSPISGHRSVSWYQQTPGQGLQFLFEYFSETQRNKGNFPGRFSGRQFSNSRSEMNVSTLELGDSALYLCASSGGTLNEQFFGPGTRLTVL.

This chain links TRBV7-9 with TRBJ2-5; 7 positions match TRBD1. The J segment lost 5 bases and the V segment lost 2 bases, leaving 2 bases of the junction unmatched. Per germline, CDR1 SEHNR and CDR2 FQNEAQ (reference sequence). The CDR3 is 13 residues long. CDR3 sequence reads: CASSLSQGETQYF. The DNA for the CDR3 is TGTGCCAGCAGCTTATCACAGGGGGAGACCCAGTACTTC.

In the case of this clone: The same CDR3 also results from other DNA sequences found in this sample. This chain connects TRBV7-3 to TRBJ2-1; 11 nucleotides agree with TRBD2. The CDR3 totals 15 residues. Germline V gives CDR1 SGHTA, CDR2 FQGTGA. The junction had 7 bases not matched to a gene; V was cut back by 4 bases and J by 8 bases. This CDR3 reads CASSSGTSGSDEQFF. In DNA, the CDR3 is TGTGCCAGCAGCTCAGGGACTAGCGGAAGCGATGAGCAGTTCTTC.

V gene TRBV7-9 combines with J gene TRBJ2-7; 8 bases are a match to TRBD1. The J segment lost 3 bases and the V segment lost 1 base, leaving 8 bases of the junction unmatched. This CDR3 is 16 amino acids long. CDR1 and CDR2 (germline): SEHNR, FQNEAQ (reference sequence). CDR3 coding DNA: TGTGCCAGCAGCTTAGGGGGAATAGACAGGGGCTACGAGCAGTACTTC. It yields the protein CASSLGGIDRGYEQYF.

The chain carries TRBV28 and TRBJ1-1; TRBD1 agrees at 11 bases. The CDR3 loop spans 15 amino acids. The germline gives CDR1 MDHEN, CDR2 SYDVKM. Germline trimming cut 3 bases from V and 7 bases from J; bases unmatched to any gene: 7. DNA of the CDR3: TGTGCCAGCAGTTTTCGGGGACAGGGGGTAGGTGAAGCTTTCTTT. Translation gives CASSFRGQGVGEAFF.

This sequence joins TRBV19 and TRBJ2-2; 9 bases are a match to TRBD1. CDR1 and CDR2 (germline): LNHDA, SQIVND (reference sequence). V lost 6 bases to trimming and J lost 13 bases; unmatched junction nucleotides: 6. This CDR3 contains 12 residues. The CDR3 spells CASSVDRGTLFF. CDR3 nucleotide sequence: TGTGCCAGTAGCGTGGACAGGGGTACGCTGTTTTTT.

The V gene is TRBV7-9, the J gene TRBJ1-1; possible D gene TRBD1, 6 bases. The CDR3 loop spans 16 amino acids. V was shortened by 5 bases and J by 5 bases, with 21 bases between the two germline ends. Germline CDR1 SEHNR, CDR2 FQNEAQ (reference sequence). The CDR3 protein is CASSLSQGKQQTEAFF. DNA for the CDR3: TGTGCCAGCAGCCTGAGCCAGGGGAAGCAGCAAACTGAAGCTTTCTTT. Based on the CDR3 plus reference TRBV7-9 and TRBJ1-1, the full variable domain is DTGVSQNPRHKITKRGQNVTFRCDPISEHNRLYWYRQTLGQGPEFLTYFQNEAQLEKSRLLSDRFSAERPKGSFSTLEIQRTEQGDSAMYLCASSLSQGKQQTEAFFGQGTRLTVV.

The gene calls are TRBV6-1 and TRBJ2-1, with 8 bases that match TRBD2. Germline V CDR1 and CDR2: MNHNS, SASEGT. This CDR3 region has 14 residues. Germline trimming cut 7 bases from V and 2 bases from J; bases unmatched to any gene: 4. The CDR3 sequence is CASKVAGTYNEQFF. CDR3 coding DNA: TGTGCCAGCAAAGTAGCGGGGACCTACAATGAGCAGTTCTTC.

The V call is TRBV7-2, the J call TRBJ2-7; D possibly matches TRBD1 or TRBD2 (6 bases each). V was shortened by 4 bases and J by 5 bases, with 18 bases between the two germline ends. This CDR3 region has 15 residues. Germline assignment: CDR1 SGHTA and CDR2 FQGNSA. The CDR3 here is CASSSLWRGAHEQYF. The CDR3, as DNA: TGTGCCAGCAGCTCCCTATGGAGGGGGGCCCACGAGCAGTACTTC. Supplemented by reference TRBV7-2 and TRBJ2-7, the full variable domain reads GAGVSQSPSNKVTEKGKDVELRCDPISGHTALYWYRQSLGQGLEFLIYFQGNSAPDKSGLPSDRFSAERTGGSVSTLTIQRTQQEDSAVYLCASSSLWRGAHEQYFGPGTRLTVT.

J is TRBJ2-5 and V is TRBV7-2; 13 bases are a match to TRBD2. CDR3 length: 16 amino acids. Germline assignment: CDR1 SGHTA and CDR2 FQGNSA. Losses at the gene ends were 6 bases for V and 5 bases for J; bases not matched to a gene: 9. The CDR3 DNA is TGTGCCAGCAGTCGCCTGGGACTAGCGGGAAAGGAGACCCAGTACTTC. Encoded protein: CASSRLGLAGKETQYF.

V usage is TRBV2 and J usage is TRBJ2-7; 7 bases fit TRBD1. The CDR3 loop spans 15 amino acids. CDR1 is SNHLY, CDR2 FYNNEI, per germline. The junction had 8 bases not matched to a gene; V was cut back by 6 bases and J by 0 bases. This CDR3 is CASSGIQGSSYEQYF. The CDR3 region has the DNA TGTGCCAGCAGCGGGATACAGGGGAGCTCCTACGAGCAGTACTTC.

J is TRBJ2-1 and V is TRBV7-3; TRBD2 matches at 14 bases. Germline CDR1 SGHTA, CDR2 FQGTGA. Unmatched junction bases numbered 2, after V lost 3 bases and J lost 4 bases. The length of the CDR3 is 16 residues. The CDR3 sequence: CASSFRTSGGYNEQFF. CDR3 sequence (DNA): TGTGCCAGCAGCTTCCGGACTAGCGGGGGGTACAATGAGCAGTTCTTC.

The rearrangement uses TRBV30 and TRBJ1-3, with 8 bases matching TRBD1. The CDR3 is 14 residues long. Germline values: CDR1 GTSNPN, CDR2 SVGIG (reference sequence). V shed 1 base, J shed 2 bases, and the junction held 1 base outside the gene matches. CDR3 protein: CAWSGRGPGNTIYF. CDR3 coding DNA: TGTGCCTGGAGTGGCAGGGGGCCTGGAAACACCATATATTTT.

V usage is TRBV5-5 and J usage is TRBJ2-7, with 7 bases that match TRBD1. This CDR3 has 15 residues. Germline V gene lookup returns CDR1 SGHKS and CDR2 YYEKEE (reference sequence). V shed 2 bases and J 0 bases; nucleotides not matched to a gene: 5. The CDR3 DNA reads TGTGCCAGCAGCTTACTGGGACAGAGCTCCTACGAGCAGTACTTC. This gives the protein CASSLLGQSSYEQYF.

The CDR3 DNA follows: TGCGCCAGCAGCTTGGGGATCGCGGGAGGAACTCCCTACGAGCAGTACTTC. It specifies CASSLGIAGGTPYEQYF. The J gene is TRBJ2-7, the V gene TRBV5-1, with TRBD2 matching over 8 bases. CDR1 and CDR2 (germline): SGHRS, YFSETQ. The length of the CDR3 is 17 residues. V lost 0 bases, J lost 2 bases, and 10 bases stayed unmatched. Together with reference TRBV5-1 and TRBJ2-7, the CDR3 gives the full variable domain: KAGVTQTPRYLIKTRGQQVTLSCSPISGHRSVSWYQQTPGQGLQFLFEYFSETQRNKGNFPGRFSGRQFSNSRSEMNVSTLELGDSALYLCASSLGIAGGTPYEQYFGPGTRLTVT.

This chain joins TRBV6-5 and TRBJ2-7; weak D call: TRBD2 (5 bases). The length of the CDR3 is 15 residues. Germline V CDR1 and CDR2: MNHEY, SVGAGI. V lost 6 bases and J lost 6, with 21 bases in between. The DNA of the CDR3 is TGTGCCAGCAGACCCCAGAAGGGAGTAACCCTCGAGCAGTACTTC. Translating gives CASRPQKGVTLEQYF.

The chain carries TRBV5-6 and TRBJ2-2; D might be TRBD1 (6 bases). Looked up from germline, CDR1 is SGHDT and CDR2 is YYEEEE. The length of the CDR3 is 16 residues. V was clipped by 0 bases and J by 1 base, with 10 bases between them. CDR3 protein: CASSLAPTGNTGELFF. DNA of the CDR3: TGTGCCAGCAGCTTGGCCCCGACAGGGAACACCGGGGAGCTGTTTTTT.

The rearrangement uses TRBV5-4 and TRBJ2-2; TRBD2 agrees at 13 bases. The CDR3 runs 18 residues. Unmatched junction bases numbered 8, after V lost 3 bases and J lost 3 bases. CDR1 is SGHNT, CDR2 YYREEE, per germline (reference sequence). The CDR3 loop reads CASSSGTSGMSYTGELFF. For the CDR3, the DNA is TGTGCCAGCAGCTCCGGGACTAGCGGGATGTCGTACACCGGGGAGCTGTTTTTT. The full variable domain, with the rest looked up from reference TRBV5-4 and TRBJ2-2, is ETGVTQSPTHLIKTRGQQVTLRCSSQSGHNTVSWYQQALGQGPQFIFQYYREEENGRGNFPPRFSGLQFPNYSSELNVNALELDDSALYLCASSSGTSGMSYTGELFFGEGSRLTVL.

The rearrangement joins TRBV11-2 to TRBJ2-1; the match to TRBD2 covers 11 bases. V gave up 3 bases and J gave up 0 bases; unmatched junction bases: 1. Germline values: CDR1 SGHAT, CDR2 FQNNGV. The CDR3 contains 16 residues. CDR3 bases: TGTGCCAGCAGCTTTAGCGGGAGGGGCTCCTACAATGAGCAGTTCTTC. Protein product: CASSFSGRGSYNEQFF.

A note on this clone: The CDR3 does not close with the conserved phenylalanine or tryptophan, likely indicating a read error. The limits of the CDR3 on the DNA are not certain, so only TCRdb's listed CDR3 is given. The chain has TRBV2 and TRBJ1-3. Counting both end residues, the CDR3 totals 12 amino acids. Germline lookup yields CDR1 SNHLY and CDR2 FYNNEI. CDR3 loop: CASTTPGRMSRI.

V usage is TRBV28 and J usage is TRBJ2-5; 9 bases fit TRBD1. V dropped 6 bases and J dropped 5; count of bases not matched to a gene: 10. The CDR3 contains 15 residues. Per the germline V gene, CDR1 is MDHEN and CDR2 is SYDVKM. The chain's CDR3 is CASRWDREWQETQYF. The CDR3 nucleotides read TGTGCCAGCAGATGGGACAGGGAGTGGCAGGAGACCCAGTACTTC.

This chain connects TRBV27 to TRBJ2-5, with 11 bases matching TRBD2. This CDR3 is built from 16 residues. The germline CDR1 and CDR2 sequences are MNHEY and SMNVEV (reference sequence). V trimming: 3 bases; J trimming: 4 bases; junction bases outside the gene matches: 7. CDR3 in amino acids: CASSLWVAGGLETQYF. The DNA for the CDR3 is TGTGCCAGCAGTTTGTGGGTAGCGGGAGGGTTAGAGACCCAGTACTTC.

CDR3 DNA sequence: TGTGCCAGCAGCAATCCGAGGACAGCCTGGGGGGAGCTGTTTTTT. The encoded protein is CASSNPRTAWGELFF. The chain combines TRBV7-9 with TRBJ2-2, with D possibly TRBD1 on 6 matching bases. The V gene's germline CDR1 is SEHNR and CDR2 FQNEAQ (reference sequence). Trimming cost V 5 bases and J 8 bases, with 18 bases left between them. The CDR3 runs to 15 residues.

The chain recombines TRBV5-4 with TRBJ2-4, with 9 positions matching TRBD2. J was trimmed by 1 base and V by 0 bases; bases with no gene match: 11. This CDR3 contains 19 residues. Germline CDR1 is SGHNT and CDR2 is YYREEE (reference sequence). The CDR3 DNA follows: TGTGCCAGCAGCTTGGGTCCGACTAGCGGAAGAGGGGCCAAAAACATTCAGTACTTC. Amino acid sequence: CASSLGPTSGRGAKNIQYF.